One TCR beta chain is described in this entry. The entry originates in a study of blood T cell repertoires in COVID-19. Study-level information: Samples representing acute and convalescent COVID-19 were sourced from the United States, Italy and Spain.

TCRdb's copy holds only in-frame clones and misses some; the assay was immunoSEQ multiplex PCR. The sample lists under 200,000 clones, around 90% occurring once. V lost 4 bases and J lost 9, with 11 bases in between. Germline V CDR1 and CDR2: SGHDT, YYEEEE. The CDR3 has 12 residues. This sequence joins TRBV5-6 and TRBJ2-1; TRBD2 might be the D (6 bases). Sequences were obtained from peripheral blood. The receptor was derived from a man over 45 with acute or convalescent COVID-19. The DNA of the CDR3 is TGTGCCAGCAGCCTGAGGCGGGGTGAGCAGTTCTTC. Translating it yields CASSLRRGEQFF.